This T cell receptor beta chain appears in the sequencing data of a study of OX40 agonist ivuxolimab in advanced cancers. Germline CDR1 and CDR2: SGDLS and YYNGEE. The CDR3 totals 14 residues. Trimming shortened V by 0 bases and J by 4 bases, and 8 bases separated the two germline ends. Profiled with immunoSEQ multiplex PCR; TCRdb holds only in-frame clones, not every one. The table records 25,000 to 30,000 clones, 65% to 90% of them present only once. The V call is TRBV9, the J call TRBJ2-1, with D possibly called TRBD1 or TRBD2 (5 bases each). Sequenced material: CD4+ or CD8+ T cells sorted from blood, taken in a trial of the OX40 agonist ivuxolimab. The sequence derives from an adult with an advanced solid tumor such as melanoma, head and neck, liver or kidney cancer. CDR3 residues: CASSVAGRYNEQFF. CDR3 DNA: TGTGCCAGCAGCGTAGCGGGACGATACAATGAGCAGTTCTTC.